Below are 19 T cell receptor beta chains sequenced from a single sample in a study of T-cell reconstitution after alpha-beta-depleted transplantation in children. A library of TCRbeta sequences, prepared with unique molecular identifiers, was generated. From the PCR reads, TCRdb called clonotypes with MiXCR, one entry per CDR3 protein. The data hold some 200,000 distinct CDR3 sequences, with roughly a tenth observed a single time. The sequencing used PBMCs from the stem cell graft donor, collected from the stem cell graft. These TCRs come from a human donor who donated a stem cell graft to a child with SCID.

In this sample, this clonotype turned up a few times. This chain connects TRBV9 to TRBJ2-1; 7 bases match TRBD2. The CDR3 is made up of 15 amino acids. J was trimmed by 5 bases and V by 0 bases; bases with no gene match: 5. Germline V lookup: CDR1 SGDLS, CDR2 YYNGEE. DNA for the CDR3: TGTGCCAGCAGCGTAGGAGTAGCGGGCCACAATGAGCAGTTCTTC. This encodes CASSVGVAGHNEQFF.

This clonotype has a count of ten or more. This chain connects TRBV28 to TRBJ2-6; 7 positions agree with TRBD1. CDR3 length: 17 residues. Per germline, CDR1 MDHEN and CDR2 SYDVKM. The J segment lost 5 bases and the V segment lost 3 bases, leaving 10 bases of the junction unmatched. The CDR3 region is CASSFSGTANRANVLTF. The CDR3 nucleotides are TGTGCCAGCAGTTTTTCTGGGACAGCTAACCGGGCCAACGTCCTGACTTTC.

This clonotype appeared many times. This chain joins TRBV4-1 and TRBJ2-7; D tentatively reads TRBD1 or TRBD2 (5 bases each). Germline V gives CDR1 MGHRA, CDR2 YSYEKL. The V gene lost 3 bases and the J gene lost 2 bases, with 14 bases spanning the gap. The CDR3 has 15 amino acids. The CDR3 DNA reads TGCGCCAGCAGCCAGGGGGAAATTGGGACCTACGAGCAGTACTTC. This sequence encodes CASSQGEIGTYEQYF.

This clonotype was detected ten times or more. V gene TRBV5-6 combines with J gene TRBJ1-2; 7 bases are a match to TRBD1. The ends lost 4 bases at V and 4 bases at J; junction bases unmatched: 4. From germline, CDR1 is SGHDT and CDR2 YYEEEE. This CDR3 comprises 13 residues. The CDR3 DNA sequence: TGTGCCAGCAGCCAGACAGGGACCTATGGCTACACCTTC. Translated: CASSQTGTYGYTF.

Many counts were recorded for this clonotype. The V and J genes are TRBV2 and TRBJ1-1; D is perhaps TRBD1 (6 bases). CDR3 length equals 14 residues. CDR1 is SNHLY, CDR2 FYNNEI, per germline. V lost 6 bases, J lost 6 bases, and 17 bases lay in between. The CDR3 region has the DNA TGTGCCAGCAGGGTGTCAGGGGCTACCTCTGAAGCTTTCTTT. This codes for CASRVSGATSEAFF.

This clonotype came up many times. V and J are TRBV4-3 and TRBJ1-5; the D gene is possibly TRBD1 (5 bases). The CDR3 has 14 residues. V was cut by 5 bases and J by 6 bases, with 14 bases left in between. The germline V gene has CDR1 LGHNA and CDR2 YSLEER. CDR3 amino acids: CASSTTGLGQPQHF. The CDR3 DNA reads as TGCGCCAGCAGCACCACAGGTTTAGGTCAGCCCCAGCATTTT.

This clonotype was seen more than once but under ten times. The V call is TRBV7-7, the J call TRBJ2-2; possibly TRBD1 for D (6 bases). V lost 0 bases and J lost 0, with 11 bases in between. The CDR3 contains 17 residues. The germline gives CDR1 SSHAT, CDR2 FNYEAQ (reference sequence). CDR3 protein: CASSLAGPGANTGELFF. The CDR3, as DNA: TGTGCCAGCAGCTTAGCGGGCCCAGGGGCGAACACCGGGGAGCTGTTTTTT.

This clonotype was recorded many times. The chain couples TRBV16 to TRBJ1-2; TRBD1 agrees at 7 bases. CDR1 and CDR2 from the germline V gene are KGHSY and FQNENV. This CDR3 has 13 residues. The V and J ends lost 4 bases and 7 bases, in that order; junction bases with no gene match: 6. CDR3 nucleotide sequence: TGTGCCAGCAGCCCAGACAGGGAAGGTGGCTACACCTTC. It encodes CASSPDREGGYTF. Full variable domain (remainder filled in from reference TRBV16 and TRBJ1-2): GEEVAQTPKHLVRGEGQKAKLYCAPIKGHSYVFWYQQVLKNEFKFLISFQNENVFDETGMPKERFSAKCLPNSPCSLEIQATKLEDSAVYFCASSPDREGGYTFGSGTRLTVV.

The V call is TRBV12-3 or TRBV12-4, the J call TRBJ1-2, with no clear D. This CDR3 comprises 15 residues. Between the trimmed V and J ends, which lost 5 bases and 2 bases, there was a span of 15 bases. CDR3 nucleotides: TGTGCCAGCAGTCTAGACCCCGGGATCAACTATGGCTACACCTTC. It specifies CASSLDPGINYGYTF.

Many counts were recorded for this clonotype. The gene calls are TRBV5-1 and TRBJ1-2, with D possibly matching TRBD1 (6 bases). The ends were cut back, 0 bases at V and 8 bases at J, with 11 bases in the middle. CDR1 SGHRS and CDR2 YFSETQ come from the germline V gene. This CDR3 region has 13 residues. CDR3 loop: CASSLETGFGYTF. The CDR3 DNA is TGCGCCAGCAGCTTGGAAACAGGGTTCGGCTACACCTTC.

V usage is TRBV6-5 and J usage is TRBJ1-6, with TRBD1 as a possible D gene (6 bases). The germline gives CDR1 MNHEY, CDR2 SVGAGI. V gave up 2 bases and J gave up 0 bases, with 8 bases separating them. This CDR3 contains 16 residues. In nucleotides, the CDR3 is TGTGCCAGCAGTTACCGGACAGCCTCCTATAATTCACCCCTCCACTTT. It is translated as CASSYRTASYNSPLHF.

This clonotype was seen ten or more times. The CDR3 DNA reads as TGTGCCATCAGGGGGACAGGGGAGGGCGAGCAGTACTTC. Protein: CAIRGTGEGEQYF. The chain has TRBV10-3 and TRBJ2-7; 10 bases line up with TRBD1. The CDR3 totals 13 residues. CDR1 ENHRY and CDR2 SYGVKD come from the germline V gene. V lost 6 bases and J lost 6; bases outside the gene matches: 5.

This clonotype appeared many times. The chain employs TRBV7-2 and TRBJ1-1, with D hard to call. V shed 2 bases and J shed 5 bases, with 15 bases lying between them. This CDR3 is built from 15 residues. Germline loops: CDR1 SGHTA, CDR2 FQGNSA. The CDR3 protein is CASSLSLERGTEAFF. CDR3 in DNA: TGTGCCAGCAGCTTAAGCCTTGAGAGAGGAACTGAAGCTTTCTTT.

This clonotype was seen ten or more times. V is TRBV2 and J is TRBJ1-1; the D gene is possibly TRBD1 (5 bases). The germline V gene encodes CDR1 SNHLY and CDR2 FYNNEI. The V and J ends lost 4 bases and 3 bases respectively, with 9 bases between them. The CDR3 sequence is 13 residues long. This CDR3 is CASSAAGDTEAFF. As DNA, the CDR3 is TGTGCCAGCAGTGCGGCGGGGGACACTGAAGCTTTCTTT.

This chain connects TRBV27 to TRBJ1-1, with TRBD1 matching 8 bases. This CDR3 contains 15 residues. Looked up from germline, CDR1 is MNHEY and CDR2 is SMNVEV (reference sequence). V trimming: 2 bases; J trimming: 7 bases; junction bases outside the gene matches: 9. Here the CDR3 reads CASSLRTGLYDEAFF. The CDR3 nucleotides are TGTGCCAGCAGTTTACGGACAGGGCTGTATGATGAAGCTTTCTTT.

The chain is built from TRBV4-2 and TRBJ2-3, with D perhaps given as TRBD1 or TRBD2 (5 bases each). V dropped 0 bases and J dropped 0 bases, with 10 bases sitting between them. The germline V gene encodes CDR1 LGHNA and CDR2 YNFKEQ. This CDR3 spans 16 amino acids. This CDR3 reads CASSQDGGPSTDTQYF. The CDR3 nucleotides read TGTGCCAGCAGCCAAGATGGGGGACCTAGCACAGATACGCAGTATTTT.

This clonotype came up many times. This chain links TRBV27 with TRBJ2-2; D is uncertain. Trimming stripped 2 bases from V and 1 base from J, with 11 bases between. Germline CDR1 and CDR2: MNHEY and SMNVEV (reference sequence). The CDR3 totals 16 residues. The CDR3 here is CASSLTGPGNTGELFF. As DNA, the CDR3 is TGTGCCAGCAGTTTAACCGGACCCGGGAACACCGGGGAGCTGTTTTTT.

In its sample, this clonotype was seen many times. CDR3 in DNA: TGTGCCAGCAGCTTTTCCTCAGGTCTGGGAGAGACCCAGTACTTC. Protein: CASSFSSGLGETQYF. The rearrangement joins TRBV7-3 to TRBJ2-5; D unclear. The germline V and J ends were trimmed by 3 bases and 4 bases, with 15 bases remaining between them. The V gene's germline CDR1 is SGHTA and CDR2 FQGTGA. The length of the CDR3 is 15 residues.

This clonotype occurred many times. V gene TRBV25-1 combines with J gene TRBJ1-3; 11 bases fit TRBD1. CDR3 length: 16 amino acids. Losses at the gene ends were 8 bases for V and 0 bases for J; bases not matched to a gene: 6. Germline V gene sequence: CDR1 MGHDK, CDR2 SYGVNS. The CDR3 here is CASGGTGGGSGNTIYF. In nucleotides, the CDR3 is TGTGCCAGCGGAGGGACAGGGGGAGGCTCTGGAAACACCATATATTTT.